The TCR beta chain under discussion was sequenced for a study of blood T cell repertoires in COVID-19. Profiling relied on immunoSEQ multiplex PCR, and the TCRdb table lists in-frame clones only, not all of them. The sample contains roughly 200,000 clones, around nine tenths of which appear only once. Between the trimmed V and J ends, which lost 3 bases and 2 bases, there was a span of 7 bases. This CDR3 has 13 residues. Input material: peripheral blood. This sequence joins TRBV12-3 or TRBV12-4 and TRBJ1-2, with D hard to call. The origin of this receptor is a man between 18 and 29 years old with active or convalescent COVID-19. The CDR3 protein is CASSFEGNYGYTF. Here the CDR3 DNA reads TGTGCCAGCAGTTTTGAGGGAAACTATGGCTACACCTTC.